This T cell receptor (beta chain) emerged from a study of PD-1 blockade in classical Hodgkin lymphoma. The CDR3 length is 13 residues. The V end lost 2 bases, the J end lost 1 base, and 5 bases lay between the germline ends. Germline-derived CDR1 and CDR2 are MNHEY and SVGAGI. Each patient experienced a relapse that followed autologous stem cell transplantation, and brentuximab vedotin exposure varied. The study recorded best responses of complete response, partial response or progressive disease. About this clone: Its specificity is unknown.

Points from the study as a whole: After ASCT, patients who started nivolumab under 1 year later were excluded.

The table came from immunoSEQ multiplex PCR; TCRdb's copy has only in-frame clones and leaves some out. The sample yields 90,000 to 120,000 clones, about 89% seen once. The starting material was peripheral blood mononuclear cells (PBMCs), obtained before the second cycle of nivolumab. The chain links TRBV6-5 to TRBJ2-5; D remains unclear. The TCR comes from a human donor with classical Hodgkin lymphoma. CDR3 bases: TGTGCCAGCAGTTACGGAGTCCAAGAGACCCAGTACTTC. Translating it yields CASSYGVQETQYF.